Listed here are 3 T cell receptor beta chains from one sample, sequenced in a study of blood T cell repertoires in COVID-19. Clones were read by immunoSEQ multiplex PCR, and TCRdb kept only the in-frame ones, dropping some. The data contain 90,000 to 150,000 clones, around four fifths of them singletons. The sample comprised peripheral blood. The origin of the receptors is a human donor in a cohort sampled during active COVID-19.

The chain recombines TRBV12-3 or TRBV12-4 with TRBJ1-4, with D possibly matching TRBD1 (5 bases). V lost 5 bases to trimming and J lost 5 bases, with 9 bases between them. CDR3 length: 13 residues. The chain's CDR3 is CASSRQPNEKLFF. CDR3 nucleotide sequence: TGTGCCAGCAGTAGACAGCCCAATGAAAAACTGTTTTTT.

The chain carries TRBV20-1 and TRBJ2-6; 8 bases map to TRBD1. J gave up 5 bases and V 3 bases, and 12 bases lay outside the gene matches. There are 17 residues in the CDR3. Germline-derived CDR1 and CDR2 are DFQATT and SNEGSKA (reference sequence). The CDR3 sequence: CSASQGQAPGRANVLTF. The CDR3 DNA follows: TGCAGTGCTAGTCAGGGACAGGCTCCCGGGCGGGCCAACGTCCTGACTTTC.

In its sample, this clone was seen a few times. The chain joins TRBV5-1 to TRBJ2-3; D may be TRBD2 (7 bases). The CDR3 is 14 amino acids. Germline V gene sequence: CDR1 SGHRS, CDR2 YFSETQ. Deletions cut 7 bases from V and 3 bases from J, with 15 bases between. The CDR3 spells CASGRGGGTDTQYF. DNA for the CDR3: TGCGCCAGCGGAAGAGGGGGAGGGACAGATACGCAGTATTTT.